The rows below give T cell receptor beta chains drawn from one sample of a study of long-term antiretroviral therapy in people with HIV. Method: immunoSEQ multiplex PCR; TCRdb's copy keeps in-frame clones and lacks some. Of approximately 47,000 clones detected, about 80% appear once; the ten largest clones hold 3%. Here the sequenced sample was unsorted PBMCs, taken 0.8 years after starting antiretroviral therapy. Every receptor here comes from a woman aged 18-29 years with HIV. The CDR3 runs from the conserved cysteine through the conserved F or W. The D gene is left open where the match is weak. Expanded clones get a size class; other rows say once, few or many, or leave the size out.

v_call: TRBV14; j_call: TRBJ2-3; clone_size: few; d_call: TRBD2; cdr3_aa: CASSLPGTSGDTQYF; cdr3_nt: TGTGCCAGCAGCCTACCCGGGACTAGCGGAGATACGCAGTATTTT
v_call: TRBV4-2; j_call: TRBJ1-5; clone_size: NA; d_call: NA; cdr3_aa: CASSPKVGTAGSNQPQHF; cdr3_nt: TGTGCCAGCAGCCCTAAAGTGGGGACGGCGGGTAGCAATCAGCCCCAGCATTTT
v_call: TRBV21-1; j_call: TRBJ2-7; clone_size: NA; d_call: NA; cdr3_aa: CASLGGSGEQYF; cdr3_nt: TGTGCCAGCTTGGGGGGGAGCGGGGAGCAGTACTTC
v_call: TRBV10-3; j_call: TRBJ2-2; clone_size: NA; d_call: TRBD1; cdr3_aa: CAIPDRVTGELFF; cdr3_nt: TGTGCCATCCCTGACAGGGTAACCGGGGAGCTGTTTTTT
v_call: TRBV19; j_call: TRBJ1-4; clone_size: few; d_call: NA; cdr3_aa: CASSMQATTNEKLFF; cdr3_nt: TGTGCCAGTAGTATGCAGGCGACAACTAATGAAAAACTGTTTTTT
v_call: TRBV14; j_call: TRBJ2-1; clone_size: NA; d_call: NA; cdr3_aa: CASKGGEAYNEQFF; cdr3_nt: TGTGCCAGCAAGGGGGGGGAAGCCTACAATGAGCAGTTCTTC
v_call: TRBV27; j_call: TRBJ2-6; clone_size: once; d_call: NA; cdr3_aa: CASSLSTGANVLTF; cdr3_nt: TGTGCCAGCAGTTTATCGACCGGGGCCAACGTCCTGACTTTC
v_call: TRBV9; j_call: TRBJ2-7; clone_size: NA; d_call: TRBD1; cdr3_aa: CASSGYRRTGFYEQYF; cdr3_nt: TGTGCCAGCAGCGGCTACCGAAGGACAGGCTTCTACGAGCAGTACTTC
v_call: TRBV7-2; j_call: TRBJ2-1; clone_size: NA; d_call: TRBD2; cdr3_aa: CASSFWTSGNNEQFF; cdr3_nt: TGTGCCAGCAGCTTTTGGACTAGCGGAAACAATGAGCAGTTCTTC
v_call: TRBV28; j_call: TRBJ2-7; clone_size: NA; d_call: TRBD2; cdr3_aa: CASSKPLAGIYEQYF; cdr3_nt: TGTGCCAGCAGTAAACCACTAGCGGGGATTTACGAGCAGTACTTC
v_call: TRBV28; j_call: TRBJ2-3; clone_size: NA; d_call: TRBD2; cdr3_aa: CASSSSGSTFTDTQYF; cdr3_nt: TGTGCCAGCAGTTCTAGCGGATCAACCTTCACAGATACGCAGTATTTT
v_call: TRBV5-4; j_call: TRBJ2-1; clone_size: NA; d_call: TRBD2; cdr3_aa: CASSLSGGRNEQFF; cdr3_nt: TGTGCCAGCAGCTTGTCGGGAGGACGCAATGAGCAGTTCTTC
v_call: TRBV7-9; j_call: TRBJ1-2; clone_size: NA; d_call: TRBD1; cdr3_aa: CASSLRLGTGQVLFGYTF; cdr3_nt: TGTGCCAGCAGCCTGCGTCTCGGGACAGGACAGGTTCTTTTTGGCTACACCTTC
v_call: TRBV2; j_call: TRBJ2-7; clone_size: NA; d_call: NA; cdr3_aa: CASYGGLHEQYF; cdr3_nt: TGTGCCAGCTACGGGGGGCTCCACGAGCAGTACTTC
v_call: TRBV10-3; j_call: TRBJ2-7; clone_size: NA; d_call: TRBD2; cdr3_aa: CAISESGGRRGYEQYF; cdr3_nt: TGTGCCATCAGTGAGTCCGGCGGGAGGAGAGGGTACGAGCAGTACTTC
v_call: TRBV7-8; j_call: TRBJ2-3; clone_size: NA; d_call: NA; cdr3_aa: CASSFPRAAQAF; cdr3_nt: TGTGCCAGCAGCTTTCCCCGGGCAGCCCAGGCATTT
v_call: TRBV9; j_call: TRBJ2-7; clone_size: NA; d_call: NA; cdr3_aa: CASSVGSSYEQYF; cdr3_nt: TGTGCCAGCAGCGTTGGGAGCTCCTACGAGCAGTACTTC
v_call: TRBV11-2; j_call: TRBJ2-7; clone_size: NA; d_call: NA; cdr3_aa: CASQGGVEQYF; cdr3_nt: TGTGCCAGCCAGGGGGGGGTCGAGCAGTACTTC
v_call: TRBV7-3; j_call: TRBJ2-7; clone_size: NA; d_call: TRBD2; cdr3_aa: CASSLRTSATEYYEQYF; cdr3_nt: TGTGCCAGCAGCTTAAGGACTAGCGCCACAGAGTACTACGAGCAGTACTTC
v_call: TRBV18; j_call: TRBJ2-1; clone_size: NA; d_call: TRBD2; cdr3_aa: CASSPVGTSGTYNEQFF; cdr3_nt: TGTGCCAGCTCACCAGTAGGGACTAGCGGGACCTACAATGAGCAGTTCTTC
v_call: TRBV18; j_call: TRBJ2-3; clone_size: NA; d_call: NA; cdr3_aa: CASSPLPGTSTDTQYF; cdr3_nt: TGTGCCAGCTCACCACTTCCAGGGACCTCCACAGATACGCAGTATTTT
v_call: TRBV7-2; j_call: TRBJ2-1; clone_size: NA; d_call: TRBD2; cdr3_aa: CASTSGSYNEQFF; cdr3_nt: TGTGCCAGCACCAGCGGGAGCTACAATGAGCAGTTCTTC
v_call: TRBV27; j_call: TRBJ2-3; clone_size: NA; d_call: TRBD2; cdr3_aa: CASSLSPSGSTDTQYF; cdr3_nt: TGTGCCAGCAGTTTATCCCCTAGCGGGAGTACAGATACGCAGTATTTT
v_call: TRBV11-3; j_call: TRBJ2-3; clone_size: NA; d_call: NA; cdr3_aa: CASSNRDQDSTDTQYF; cdr3_nt: TGTGCCAGCTCCAACAGGGACCAGGACAGTACAGATACGCAGTATTTT
v_call: TRBV11-3; j_call: TRBJ2-1; clone_size: NA; d_call: TRBD2; cdr3_aa: CASSHPGLASYNEQFF; cdr3_nt: TGTGCCAGCAGCCATCCGGGACTAGCCTCCTACAATGAGCAGTTCTTC
v_call: TRBV7-9; j_call: TRBJ2-7; clone_size: NA; d_call: NA; cdr3_aa: CASSSPRGRDEQYF; cdr3_nt: TGTGCCAGCAGCTCACCCCGGGGACGGGACGAGCAGTACTTC
v_call: TRBV27; j_call: TRBJ2-7; clone_size: NA; d_call: TRBD2; cdr3_aa: CASSLRMGAGRYEQYF; cdr3_nt: TGTGCCAGCAGTCTCAGAATGGGAGCGGGGCGCTACGAGCAGTACTTC
v_call: TRBV7-8; j_call: TRBJ1-2; clone_size: NA; d_call: NA; cdr3_aa: CASSLGDDPNYGYTF; cdr3_nt: TGTGCCAGCAGCTTAGGGGACGATCCTAACTATGGCTACACCTTC
v_call: TRBV7-3; j_call: TRBJ1-1; clone_size: NA; d_call: TRBD1; cdr3_aa: CASSLTGGGTEAFF; cdr3_nt: TGTGCCAGCAGCCTGACAGGGGGTGGGACTGAAGCTTTCTTT
v_call: TRBV7-2; j_call: TRBJ1-1; clone_size: NA; d_call: NA; cdr3_aa: CASSLVGGSNTEAFF; cdr3_nt: TGTGCCAGCAGCTTAGTAGGGGGGTCGAACACTGAAGCTTTCTTT
v_call: TRBV2; j_call: TRBJ2-2; clone_size: NA; d_call: TRBD2; cdr3_aa: CASSGLAGGPGELFF; cdr3_nt: TGTGCCAGCAGCGGACTAGCGGGAGGGCCGGGGGAGCTGTTTTTT
v_call: TRBV27; j_call: TRBJ2-5; clone_size: few; d_call: NA; cdr3_aa: CASSTRGIQYF; cdr3_nt: TGTGCCAGCAGTACAAGGGGTATCCAGTACTTC
v_call: TRBV5-6; j_call: TRBJ2-7; clone_size: NA; d_call: TRBD2; cdr3_aa: CASSFGTTHVQYF; cdr3_nt: TGTGCCAGCAGCTTTGGGACTACCCATGTGCAGTACTTC
v_call: TRBV2; j_call: TRBJ2-7; clone_size: NA; d_call: TRBD2; cdr3_aa: CASSEGGGGRSRYEQYF; cdr3_nt: TGTGCCAGCAGTGAAGGGGGAGGCGGGAGGAGCCGCTACGAGCAGTACTTC
v_call: TRBV28; j_call: TRBJ2-3; clone_size: NA; d_call: NA; cdr3_aa: CASSLKVGLSTDTQYF; cdr3_nt: TGTGCCAGCAGTTTAAAAGTGGGTCTCAGCACAGATACGCAGTATTTT
v_call: TRBV9; j_call: TRBJ2-1; clone_size: NA; d_call: NA; cdr3_aa: CASSVGGTGEQFF; cdr3_nt: TGTGCCAGCAGCGTAGGAGGGACGGGTGAGCAGTTCTTC
v_call: TRBV14; j_call: TRBJ2-7; clone_size: NA; d_call: TRBD1; cdr3_aa: CASSPPRQGAYEQYF; cdr3_nt: TGTGCCAGCAGCCCCCCTAGACAGGGGGCCTACGAGCAGTACTTC
v_call: TRBV28; j_call: TRBJ2-3; clone_size: NA; d_call: TRBD2; cdr3_aa: CASSSSSGSERGTQYF; cdr3_nt: TGTGCCAGCAGTTCCTCTAGCGGGAGTGAACGGGGGACGCAGTATTTT
v_call: TRBV5-1; j_call: TRBJ2-1; clone_size: NA; d_call: TRBD2; cdr3_aa: CASSFVTSGQPHNEQFF; cdr3_nt: TGCGCCAGCAGCTTTGTGACTAGCGGGCAACCCCACAATGAGCAGTTCTTC
v_call: TRBV19; j_call: TRBJ2-1; clone_size: NA; d_call: NA; cdr3_aa: CASSVQGNEQFF; cdr3_nt: TGTGCCAGTAGTGTTCAGGGGAATGAGCAGTTCTTC
v_call: TRBV5-1; j_call: TRBJ1-1; clone_size: NA; d_call: TRBD1; cdr3_aa: CASSQGGAKNTEAFF; cdr3_nt: TGCGCCAGCAGCCAAGGGGGCGCGAAGAACACTGAAGCTTTCTTT
v_call: TRBV5-6; j_call: TRBJ2-3; clone_size: once; d_call: NA; cdr3_aa: CASSLEGGYSTDTQYF; cdr3_nt: TGTGCCAGCAGCTTGGAAGGGGGATATAGCACAGATACGCAGTATTTT
v_call: TRBV15; j_call: TRBJ2-5; clone_size: few; d_call: NA; cdr3_aa: CATSRDLPAGTQYF; cdr3_nt: TGTGCCACCAGCAGAGATCTTCCAGCTGGGACCCAGTACTTC
v_call: TRBV28; j_call: TRBJ1-6; clone_size: NA; d_call: NA; cdr3_aa: CASSPNRLNNSPLHF; cdr3_nt: TGTGCCAGCAGTCCCAACCGACTCAATAATTCACCCCTCCACTTT
v_call: TRBV5-4; j_call: TRBJ2-1; clone_size: NA; d_call: NA; cdr3_aa: CASSLGQAVSSYNEQFF; cdr3_nt: TGTGCCAGCAGCTTGGGGCAAGCGGTTAGCTCCTACAATGAGCAGTTCTTC
v_call: TRBV5-4; j_call: TRBJ2-1; clone_size: NA; d_call: NA; cdr3_aa: CASSLNSDLFNEQFF; cdr3_nt: TGTGCCAGCAGCCTTAACAGTGATCTATTCAATGAGCAGTTCTTC
v_call: TRBV7-2; j_call: TRBJ2-3; clone_size: NA; d_call: NA; cdr3_aa: CASSPPGMTRDTQYF; cdr3_nt: TGTGCCAGCAGCCCGCCTGGGATGACTCGGGATACGCAGTATTTT
v_call: TRBV9; j_call: TRBJ2-1; clone_size: NA; d_call: NA; cdr3_aa: CASSLQGVVVNEQFF; cdr3_nt: TGTGCCAGCAGCCTCCAGGGCGTGGTAGTGAATGAGCAGTTCTTC
v_call: TRBV25-1; j_call: TRBJ1-1; clone_size: once; d_call: NA; cdr3_aa: CASSLLGQHTEAFF; cdr3_nt: TGTGCCAGCAGTCTACTCGGACAACACACTGAAGCTTTCTTT